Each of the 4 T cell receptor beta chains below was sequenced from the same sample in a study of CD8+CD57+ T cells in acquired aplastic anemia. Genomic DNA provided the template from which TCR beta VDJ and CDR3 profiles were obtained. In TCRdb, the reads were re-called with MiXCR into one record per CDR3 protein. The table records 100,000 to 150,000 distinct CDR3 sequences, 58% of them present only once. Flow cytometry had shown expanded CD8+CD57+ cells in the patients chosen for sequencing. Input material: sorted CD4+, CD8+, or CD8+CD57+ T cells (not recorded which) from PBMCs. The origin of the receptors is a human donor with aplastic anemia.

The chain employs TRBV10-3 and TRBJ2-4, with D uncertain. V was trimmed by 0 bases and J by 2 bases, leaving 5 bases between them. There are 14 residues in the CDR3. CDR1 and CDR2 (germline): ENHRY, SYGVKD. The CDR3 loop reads CAISESNTKNIQYF. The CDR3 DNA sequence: TGTGCCATCAGTGAGTCAAACACCAAAAACATTCAGTACTTC.

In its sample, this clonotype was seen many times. CDR3: CSAIDREYDNQPQHF. Written as DNA, the CDR3 is TGCAGTGCTATTGACAGGGAGTATGACAATCAGCCCCAGCATTTT. The V gene is TRBV20-1, the J gene TRBJ1-5; 7 nucleotides line up with TRBD1. This CDR3 spans 15 amino acids. Per germline, CDR1 DFQATT and CDR2 SNEGSKA (reference sequence). V was pared by 4 bases and J by 3 bases, with 9 bases of the junction left unmatched.

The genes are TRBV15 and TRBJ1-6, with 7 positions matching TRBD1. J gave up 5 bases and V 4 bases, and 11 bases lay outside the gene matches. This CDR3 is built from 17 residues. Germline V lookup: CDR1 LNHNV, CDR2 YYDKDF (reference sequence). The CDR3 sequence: CATSKKQGTTHNSPLHF. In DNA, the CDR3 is TGTGCCACCAGCAAAAAACAGGGGACCACCCATAATTCACCCCTCCACTTT.

The CDR3 loop is CASSYRDRDEQYF. In DNA form, the CDR3 reads TGTGCCAGCAGTTACCGGGACAGGGACGAGCAGTACTTC. The chain has TRBV6-5 and TRBJ2-7; 9 bases line up with TRBD1. The V gene's germline CDR1 is MNHEY and CDR2 SVGAGI. CDR3 size: 13 residues. V lost 2 bases to trimming and J lost 5 bases; unmatched junction nucleotides: 1.